This T cell receptor beta chain emerged from a study of cytomegalovirus exposure and HLA in healthy donors. In the PCR, 60 Vbeta and 13 Jbeta primers were used. Assay used: immunoSEQ multiplex PCR; TCRdb lists only in-frame clones, some missing. The sample includes 100,000 to 150,000 clones, less than 85% of them seen just once. V lost 0 bases to trimming and J lost 7 bases; unmatched junction nucleotides: 1. The CDR3 runs to 15 residues. Germline V lookup: CDR1 KGHSH, CDR2 LQKENI. J is TRBJ1-6 and V is TRBV18; 9 bases map to TRBD1. This sequence was found in a man aged 50 or older in good health and CMV-seropositive. Sequenced input: PBMCs. The CDR3, as DNA: TGTGCCAGCTCACCACCGGGGACAGGGAATTCACCCCTCCACTTT. It yields the protein CASSPPGTGNSPLHF.